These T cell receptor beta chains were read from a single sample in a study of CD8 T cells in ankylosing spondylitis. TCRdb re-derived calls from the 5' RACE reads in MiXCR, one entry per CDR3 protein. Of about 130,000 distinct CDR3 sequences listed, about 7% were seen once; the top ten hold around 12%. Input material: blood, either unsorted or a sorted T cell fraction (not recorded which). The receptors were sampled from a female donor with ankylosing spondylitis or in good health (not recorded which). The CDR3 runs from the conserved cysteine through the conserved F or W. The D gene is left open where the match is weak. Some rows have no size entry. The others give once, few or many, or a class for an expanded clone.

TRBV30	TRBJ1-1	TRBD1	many	TGTGCCTGGAGCGCGGGACAGGGGATGAGGGCTTTCTTT	CAWSAGQGMRAFF
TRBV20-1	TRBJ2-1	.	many	TGCAGTGCCCGTAGACCGAGCTCCTACAATGAGCAGTTCTTC	CSARRPSSYNEQFF
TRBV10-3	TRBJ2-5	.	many	TGTGCCATCAGTGAGGGAGAGGAGACCCAGTACTTC	CAISEGEETQYF
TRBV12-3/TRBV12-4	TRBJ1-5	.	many	TGTGCCAGCAGTTTGACAGCAAGTCAGCCCCAGCATTTT	CASSLTASQPQHF
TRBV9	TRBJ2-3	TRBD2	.	TGTGCCAGCAGCGTCGGCGGGGGGGCCGAGGCAGATACGCAGTATTTT	CASSVGGGAEADTQYF
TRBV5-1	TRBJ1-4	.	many	TGCGCCAGCAGCTTCGGACCGAACCTCCAAGAGGACCTGTTTTTT	CASSFGPNLQEDLFF
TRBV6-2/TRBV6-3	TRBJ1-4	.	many	TGTGCCAGCAGTATCTCTTTCCGGGACATCAACCCCACAACTAATGAAAAACTGTTTTTT	CASSISFRDINPTTNEKLFF
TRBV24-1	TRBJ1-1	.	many	TGTGCCACCAGTGACAGGGCCGGCACTGAAGCTTTCTTT	CATSDRAGTEAFF
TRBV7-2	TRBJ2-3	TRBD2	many	TGTGCCAGCAGCGTACTAGCGGGGGTCACAGATACGCAGTATTTT	CASSVLAGVTDTQYF
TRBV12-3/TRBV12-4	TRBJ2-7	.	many	TGTGCCAGCAGTGTTTCCCCTTACGAGCAGTACTTC	CASSVSPYEQYF
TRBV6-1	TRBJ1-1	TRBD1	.	TGTGCCAGCAACAAGGGGGCAGGGAACACTGAAGCTTTCTTT	CASNKGAGNTEAFF
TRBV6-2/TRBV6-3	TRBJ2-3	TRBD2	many	TGTGCCAGCAGTTATCAGGACGGGGGGGCAGATACGCAGTATTTT	CASSYQDGGADTQYF
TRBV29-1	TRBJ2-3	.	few	TGCAGCGTTGAAGGCGGGGAGTCAGATACGCAGTATTTT	CSVEGGESDTQYF
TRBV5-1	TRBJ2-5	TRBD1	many	TGCGCCAGCAGCTCACCCTCAGGGGGCTGGGAGACCCAGTACTTC	CASSSPSGGWETQYF
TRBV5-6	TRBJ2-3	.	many	TGTGCCAGCAGCCGTGGCGGATTTGCAGATACGCAGTATTTT	CASSRGGFADTQYF
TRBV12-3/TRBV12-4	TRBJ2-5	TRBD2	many	TGTGCCAGCCGTCGCGGGGGGACAGAGACCCAGTACTTC	CASRRGGTETQYF
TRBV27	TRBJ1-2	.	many	TGTGCCAGCAGTTTACTTCCGGGGGTGACCTATGGCTACACCTTC	CASSLLPGVTYGYTF
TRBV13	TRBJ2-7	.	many	TGTGCCAGCAGCCGTGCGTCCTACGAGCAGTACTTC	CASSRASYEQYF
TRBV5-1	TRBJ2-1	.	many	TGCGCCAGCAGCTTGGGCCAGGGCAATGAGCAGTTCTTC	CASSLGQGNEQFF
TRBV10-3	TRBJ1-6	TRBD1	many	TGTGCCATCAGCACCATCTCCGGGACAGGGAATAATTCACCCCTCCACTTT	CAISTISGTGNNSPLHF
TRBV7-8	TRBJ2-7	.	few	TGTGCCAGCAGCTCCCGTTTTAGGTACGAGCAGTACTTC	CASSSRFRYEQYF
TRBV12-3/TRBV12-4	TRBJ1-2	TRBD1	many	TGTGCCAGCAGTCCACTCGGGACAGCAAATGGCTACACCTTC	CASSPLGTANGYTF
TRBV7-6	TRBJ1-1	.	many	TGTGCCAGCAGCTTAGCCCGATACACTGAAGCTTTCTTT	CASSLARYTEAFF
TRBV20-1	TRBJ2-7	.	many	TGCAGTGCTTCCCCCTTGGCGGACACCTACGAGCAGTACTTC	CSASPLADTYEQYF
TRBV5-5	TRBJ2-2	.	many	TGTGCCAGCACCCCGTCCGGGCAGTCAATCGACACCGGGGAGCTGTTTTTT	CASTPSGQSIDTGELFF
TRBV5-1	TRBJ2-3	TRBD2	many	TGCGCCAGCAGCGCGGGACTAGCGGGGTTCACAGATACGCAGTATTTT	CASSAGLAGFTDTQYF
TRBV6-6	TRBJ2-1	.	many	TGTGCCAGCACCGAGGGGAATGAGCAGTTCTTC	CASTEGNEQFF
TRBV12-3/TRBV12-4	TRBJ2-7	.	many	TGTGCCAGCACCCAAGGGGTTTCCTACGAGCAGTACTTC	CASTQGVSYEQYF